This T cell receptor beta chain was recovered during a study of CD8 T cells in ankylosing spondylitis. V shed 3 bases and J shed 5 bases, with 17 bases lying between them. Per the germline V gene, CDR1 is DFQATT and CDR2 is SNEGSKA (reference sequence). This CDR3 contains 14 residues. Overall study findings and caveats: The clones that were linked to disease were reported to be significantly enriched in matched synovial fluid samples from ankylosing spondylitis patients. In synovial fluid and blood from reactive arthritis, some motif variants were previously reported. Within peripheral blood, clones linked to disease were CD8+ and relatively rare.

Worth noting for this clonotype: The antigen is not known.

Making the TCR beta libraries involved quantitative 5'-RACE with molecular barcodes. TCRdb ran MiXCR on the 5' RACE reads and lists one entry per CDR3 protein. The sample includes some 300,000 distinct CDR3 sequences, roughly 20% of them seen just once. This chain links TRBV20-1 with TRBJ2-7; TRBD1 might be the D (5 bases). Sequencing was performed on blood, either unsorted or a sorted T cell fraction (not recorded which). This TCR was recovered from a female donor with ankylosing spondylitis or in good health (not recorded which). CDR3 DNA: TGCAGTGCTAGTTCGTGGCAGGGTACCAACGAGCAGTACTTC. Protein: CSASSWQGTNEQYF.